One and the same sample provided the 26 T cell receptor beta chains below, sequenced in a study of patients and donors after allogeneic stem cell transplantation. Using its own MiXCR run on the RT-PCR reads, TCRdb lists one record per CDR3 protein. The repertoire holds some 880,000 distinct CDR3 sequences, with over 15% as singletons. Sequences were obtained from blood, either unsorted or a sorted T cell fraction (not recorded which). These receptors came from a human donor who was either an allogeneic HSCT recipient or a stem cell or donor lymphocyte infusion donor (not recorded which). It is not recorded whose cells these are; they may come from a transplant donor.

A few counts support this clonotype. CDR3 amino acids: CSARGWSGEQYF. For the CDR3, the DNA is TGCAGTGCTAGGGGGTGGTCGGGCGAGCAGTACTTC. The rearrangement uses TRBV20-1 and TRBJ2-7; D not resolved. The CDR3 runs to 12 residues. CDR1 is DFQATT, CDR2 SNEGSKA, per germline (reference sequence). Between the trimmed V and J ends, which lost 3 bases and 6 bases, there was a span of 12 bases.

The chain has TRBV5-1 and TRBJ2-5; tentatively, D is TRBD1 or TRBD2 (5 bases each). Germline CDR1 and CDR2: SGHRS and YFSETQ. This CDR3 comprises 14 residues. Trimming shortened V by 0 bases and J by 3 bases, and 9 bases separated the two germline ends. CDR3 bases: TGCGCCAGCAGCTTGGTTGGGGGAGAAGAGACCCAGTACTTC. This encodes CASSLVGGEETQYF.

In this sample, this clonotype turned up a few times. The chain recombines TRBV5-6 with TRBJ1-2; D possibly corresponds to TRBD1 (5 bases). Germline V gene sequence: CDR1 SGHDT, CDR2 YYEEEE. The length of the CDR3 is 14 residues. Trimming took off 1 base at V and 5 bases at J, with 12 bases between the two ends. The CDR3 DNA is TGTGCCAGCAGCTTGTCAGGGTTCGGGTATGGCTACACCTTC. It codes for CASSLSGFGYGYTF.

This chain connects TRBV12-3 or TRBV12-4 to TRBJ2-5; TRBD2 matches at 8 bases. This CDR3 is 14 amino acids long. With V trimmed by 4 bases and J by 2 bases, 3 bases remained unmatched. The CDR3 is CASSWTSPQETQYF. CDR3 DNA sequence: TGTGCCAGCAGTTGGACTAGCCCTCAAGAGACCCAGTACTTC.

Notes on this clonotype: The junction does not match germline at one end; this may be a read error. This rearrangement joins TRBV7-9 to TRBJ2-4; 13 bases map to TRBD2. Germline CDR1 SEHNR, CDR2 FQNEAQ (reference sequence). CDR3 length equals 17 residues. The DNA of the CDR3 is TGTGCCAGCAGCTTAGCGCCGGGACTAGCGGGACCCGCCGAACCGCACTTC. This codes for CASSLAPGLAGPAEPHF.

Here the CDR3 DNA reads TGTGCCAGCAGCTTGGGGACTAGCGGGAGAAAAAGGGAGCAGTTCTTC. Translation gives CASSLGTSGRKREQFF. The V and J genes are TRBV5-6 and TRBJ2-1; TRBD2 aligns across 13 bases. Trimming at V came to 0 bases and at J to 10 bases, leaving 7 bases not matched to a gene. The CDR3 spans 16 residues. CDR1 and CDR2 (germline): SGHDT, YYEEEE.

V usage is TRBV7-2 and J usage is TRBJ1-1; D is ambiguous. Trimming left V 6 bases short and J 0 bases short, with 14 bases between. This CDR3 has 15 residues. The germline gives CDR1 SGHTA, CDR2 FQGNSA. The DNA for the CDR3 is TGTGCCAGCAGGAACGGAGCGGGAATGAACACTGAAGCTTTCTTT. Its translation: CASRNGAGMNTEAFF.

The rearrangement joins TRBV15 to TRBJ1-1; 11 bases agree with TRBD1. This CDR3 has 14 amino acids. The V and J ends lost 5 bases and 4 bases, in that order; junction bases with no gene match: 3. Germline-derived CDR1 and CDR2 are LNHNV and YYDKDF (reference sequence). DNA for the CDR3: TGTGCCACCAGCTGGGACAGGGGGGGCACTGAAGCTTTCTTT. Translated: CATSWDRGGTEAFF. Filled out from reference TRBV15 and TRBJ1-1, the complete variable domain reads DAMVIQNPRYQVTQFGKPVTLSCSQTLNHNVMYWYQQKSSQAPKLLFHYYDKDFNNEADTPDNFQSRRPNTSFCFLDIRSPGLGDTAMYLCATSWDRGGTEAFFGQGTRLTVV.

This clonotype was recorded at least ten times. The chain combines TRBV25-1 with TRBJ2-7; 8 bases match TRBD1. The junction had 13 bases not matched to a gene; V was cut back by 4 bases and J by 5 bases. The germline CDR1 and CDR2 sequences are MGHDK and SYGVNS. The CDR3 length is 16 residues. The CDR3 protein is CASSGGFDRGIDEQYF. For the CDR3, the DNA is TGTGCCAGCAGTGGCGGATTTGACAGGGGAATCGACGAGCAGTACTTC.

The chain combines TRBV5-1 with TRBJ2-5; the match to TRBD2 covers 15 bases. Germline CDR1 and CDR2: SGHRS and YFSETQ. V gave up 1 base and J gave up 5 bases; unmatched junction bases: 9. The CDR3 contains 18 residues. CDR3 in amino acids: CASSLRGLAGGPEETQYF. For the CDR3, the DNA is TGCGCCAGCAGCTTGAGGGGACTAGCGGGAGGACCGGAGGAGACCCAGTACTTC.

In its sample, this clonotype was seen many times. Here the CDR3 reads CSVEETREPYEQYF. In DNA form, the CDR3 reads TGCAGCGTTGAAGAGACCAGGGAACCCTACGAGCAGTACTTC. J is TRBJ2-7 and V is TRBV29-1, with D possibly TRBD1 on 5 matching bases. V was clipped by 0 bases and J by 2 bases, with 11 bases between them. Germline V CDR1 and CDR2: SQVTM, ANQGSEA. CDR3 size: 14 residues.

This clonotype was counted a few times. The genes are TRBV12-3 or TRBV12-4 and TRBJ2-2, with D perhaps given as TRBD1 or TRBD2 (6 bases each). V was trimmed by 11 bases and J by 4 bases, leaving 14 bases between them. The CDR3 has 13 residues. DNA for the CDR3: TGTGCCGGGGGGCAGGGCGCCACCGGGGAGCTGTTTTTT. Translation: CAGGQGATGELFF.

The gene calls are TRBV3-1 and TRBJ1-2; TRBD1 is a possible D gene (6 bases). Trimming shortened V by 3 bases and J by 6 bases, and 11 bases separated the two germline ends. This CDR3 has 13 residues. Germline CDR1 is LGHDT and CDR2 is YNNKEL (reference sequence). CDR3 in amino acids: CASSHRTADGYTF. The CDR3 bases are TGTGCCAGCAGCCATAGGACAGCGGATGGCTACACCTTC.

This clonotype has only a few counts. This rearrangement joins TRBV5-4 to TRBJ2-5; D not certain. In germline, CDR1 is SGHNT, CDR2 YYREEE (reference sequence). CDR3 length equals 13 residues. V was pared by 3 bases and J by 1 base, with 7 bases between. CDR3 sequence reads: CASSSEAQETQYF. The CDR3 coding sequence is TGTGCCAGCAGCTCTGAGGCCCAAGAGACCCAGTACTTC.

This sequence joins TRBV7-9 and TRBJ1-6; 7 nucleotides match TRBD1. V lost 5 bases and J lost 5; bases outside the gene matches: 9. CDR3 length: 16 residues. CDR1 is SEHNR, CDR2 FQNEAQ, per germline (reference sequence). The CDR3 spells CASSVIRQGNNSPLHF. CDR3 sequence (DNA): TGTGCCAGCAGCGTCATCCGACAGGGAAATAATTCACCCCTCCACTTT. Full variable domain (missing parts from reference TRBV7-9 and TRBJ1-6): DTGVSQNPRHKITKRGQNVTFRCDPISEHNRLYWYRQTLGQGPEFLTYFQNEAQLEKSRLLSDRFSAERPKGSFSTLEIQRTEQGDSAMYLCASSVIRQGNNSPLHFGNGTRLTVT.

V usage is TRBV7-9 and J usage is TRBJ2-7; 8 bases line up with TRBD1. V lost 8 bases to trimming and J lost 2 bases; unmatched junction nucleotides: 5. CDR3 length: 13 residues. CDR1 is SEHNR, CDR2 FQNEAQ, per germline (reference sequence). The CDR3 DNA reads TGTGCCAGCGATTTGACAGGGGCCTACGAGCAGTACTTC. This translates into CASDLTGAYEQYF.

This clonotype was recorded many times. This chain uses TRBV10-3 with TRBJ2-3; D is tentatively TRBD1 or TRBD2 (6 bases each). Trimming cost V 11 bases and J 3 bases, with 12 bases left between them. This CDR3 spans 12 amino acids. Per germline, CDR1 ENHRY and CDR2 SYGVKD. This CDR3 reads CAVGGGTDTQYF. The DNA of the CDR3 is TGTGCCGTTGGAGGGGGGACAGATACGCAGTATTTT.

This chain joins TRBV3-1 and TRBJ2-7, with 10 bases lining up with TRBD2. V trimming: 0 bases; J trimming: 3 bases; junction bases outside the gene matches: 8. This CDR3 region has 17 residues. Germline-derived CDR1 and CDR2 are LGHDT and YNNKEL (reference sequence). CDR3 in DNA: TGTGCCAGCAGCCAAGATCCGTCGGCTAGCGGGAGCTACGAGCAGTACTTC. It specifies CASSQDPSASGSYEQYF.

CDR3 in DNA: TGTGCCAGCAGTGCGTTCCTTCAACCAGGACAGCTTTACGAGCAGTACTTC. Translated, it gives CASSAFLQPGQLYEQYF. The rearrangement links TRBV6-2 or TRBV6-3 to TRBJ2-7, with TRBD1 as a possible D gene (6 bases). Germline assignment: CDR1 MNHEY and CDR2 SVGEGT. This CDR3 has 17 residues. V shed 5 bases and J shed 4 bases, with 24 bases lying between them.

The sample holds many counts of this clonotype. The gene calls are TRBV4-2 and TRBJ1-1, with 7 bases aligning to TRBD1. The CDR3 has 13 residues. Germline lookup yields CDR1 LGHNA and CDR2 YNFKEQ. V was clipped by 6 bases and J by 4 bases; unmatched bases: 5. The DNA for the CDR3 is TGTGCCAGCAGGAACAGGGGAGCCACTGAAGCTTTCTTT. This encodes CASRNRGATEAFF.

The table lists this clonotype with a few counts. This sequence joins TRBV9 and TRBJ2-1; 12 bases fit TRBD2. J gave up 7 bases and V 4 bases, and 6 bases lay outside the gene matches. Germline values: CDR1 SGDLS, CDR2 YYNGEE. This CDR3 is 15 amino acids long. The CDR3 here is CASSPGLAGRNEQFF. Written as DNA, the CDR3 is TGTGCCAGCAGCCCAGGACTAGCGGGGCGAAATGAGCAGTTCTTC.

This clonotype appeared a few times. V and J are TRBV24-1 and TRBJ2-2; D is ambiguous. Germline lookup yields CDR1 KGHDR and CDR2 SFDVKD. This CDR3 is 14 amino acids long. Trimming stripped 3 bases from V and 6 bases from J, with 10 bases between. As DNA, the CDR3 is TGTGCCACCAGTGATCTAAATTCATCCGGGGAGCTGTTTTTT. Translated, it gives CATSDLNSSGELFF.

This clonotype was counted between two and nine times. V and J are TRBV10-3 and TRBJ2-7, with D maybe TRBD2 (6 bases). V shed 7 bases and J shed 0 bases, with 13 bases lying between them. Germline CDR1 reads ENHRY; CDR2 reads SYGVKD. The CDR3 runs to 14 residues. This CDR3 reads CAIKTAGSSYEQYF. DNA of the CDR3: TGTGCCATCAAGACGGCGGGGAGCTCCTACGAGCAGTACTTC.

This clonotype was counted a few times. V is TRBV5-1 and J is TRBJ1-2; D gene ambiguous. The CDR3 spans 15 residues. Trimming shortened V by 4 bases and J by 1 base, and 14 bases separated the two germline ends. From germline, CDR1 is SGHRS and CDR2 YFSETQ. As DNA, the CDR3 is TGCGCCAGCAGCAATACGGTCGGCGATAACTATGGCTACACCTTC. Encoded protein: CASSNTVGDNYGYTF. The whole variable domain, remainder taken from reference TRBV5-1 and TRBJ1-2, is KAGVTQTPRYLIKTRGQQVTLSCSPISGHRSVSWYQQTPGQGLQFLFEYFSETQRNKGNFPGRFSGRQFSNSRSEMNVSTLELGDSALYLCASSNTVGDNYGYTFGSGTRLTVV.

The DNA of the CDR3 is TGTGCCAGCAGTCACCGTCCCTACGAGCAGTACTTC. Protein: CASSHRPYEQYF. The chain joins TRBV27 to TRBJ2-7; D is unresolved. The V end was cut by 5 bases, the J end by 2 bases, with 7 bases between. The CDR3 covers 12 residues. Per germline, CDR1 MNHEY and CDR2 SMNVEV (reference sequence).

This clonotype has just a few counts. The rearrangement uses TRBV20-1 and TRBJ2-3; D might be TRBD1 (6 bases). The length of the CDR3 is 14 residues. Germline lookup yields CDR1 DFQATT and CDR2 SNEGSKA (reference sequence). Trimming took 3 bases from V and 2 from J, leaving 12 bases between them. The chain's CDR3 is CSASIGGVTDTQYF. CDR3 nucleotides: TGCAGTGCTAGTATAGGGGGAGTCACAGATACGCAGTATTTT.